Listed here is a single T cell receptor beta chain. Sequencing used immunoSEQ multiplex PCR; TCRdb keeps in-frame clones, though not all of them. The data contain about 350,000 clones, about 88% of them singletons. The data were obtained in a study of blood T cell repertoires in COVID-19. CDR1 is SGHDT, CDR2 YYEEEE, per germline. The CDR3 extends over 17 amino acids. Trimming cost V 0 bases and J 2 bases, with 18 bases left between them. Material for sequencing was PBMCs or T cells enriched from blood (not recorded which). The receptor was derived from a woman in her thirties who had recovered from COVID-19. The gene calls are TRBV5-6 and TRBJ2-7, with D tentatively TRBD1 (6 bases). The CDR3 is CASSLGFRDRNTYEQYF. The CDR3 DNA reads TGTGCCAGCAGCTTGGGTTTTAGAGACAGGAATACCTACGAGCAGTACTTC.